This T cell receptor beta chain came from a study of cytomegalovirus exposure and HLA in healthy donors. Germline CDR1 is SGHRS and CDR2 is YFSETQ. This CDR3 has 16 residues. V lost 4 bases and J 2 bases, leaving 18 bases between the germline ends. 60 Vbeta and 13 Jbeta primers were used in PCR. The data were produced by immunoSEQ multiplex PCR, yet TCRdb's version contains in-frame clones alone and is incomplete. The sample shows about 130,000 clones, roughly 80% of them seen only once. As concerns this clone: Its antigen is still unknown.

Study results and limitations: What a later analysis reportedly showed was that an Asian-associated ancestry cluster had fewer N-insertions than the approximately 700-donor mean. TCR beta chains associated with HLA were, in a later analysis, more clonally expanded than equally common others.

The sequence was obtained from a man between 18 and 29 years old in good health and CMV-seropositive. The chain employs TRBV5-1 and TRBJ1-1; D perhaps matches TRBD1 (5 bases). Sequencing was performed on PBMCs. The CDR3 nucleotides read TGCGCCAGCAGCCTTGGGACGGGGGAAAGAAACACTGAAGCTTTCTTT. Amino acids: CASSLGTGERNTEAFF.